A single sample is the source of the 3 T cell receptor beta chains below, sequenced in a study of T-cell reconstitution after alpha-beta-depleted transplantation in children. TCRbeta library preparation incorporated unique molecular identifiers. TCRdb reprocessed the PCR reads with MiXCR, giving one entry per CDR3 protein. The profile shows 200,000 to 250,000 distinct CDR3 sequences, about 25% of them singletons. This sample comprised PBMCs, obtained before TCRalphabeta/CD19-depleted stem cell transplant. The receptor source for this set is a girl aged 2-10 years with Fanconi anemia, due to receive a stem cell transplant.

The table lists this clonotype with many counts. V is TRBV29-1 and J is TRBJ2-7; unclear D gene. CDR3 length equals 11 residues. CDR1 SQVTM and CDR2 ANQGSEA come from the germline V gene. V shed 7 bases and J shed 3 bases, with 10 bases lying between them. CDR3 region: CSADRDYEQYF. CDR3 bases: TGCAGCGCCGATAGGGACTACGAGCAGTACTTC.

This clonotype has at least ten counts. J is TRBJ2-7 and V is TRBV28, with 11 bases identical to TRBD1. The CDR3 loop spans 14 amino acids. CDR1 is MDHEN and CDR2 is SYDVKM in the germline V gene. Germline trimming cut 5 bases from V and 3 bases from J; bases unmatched to any gene: 3. The CDR3 DNA follows: TGTGCCAGCAGTCGAGGGACAGGGGGCTACGAGCAGTACTTC. The encoded protein is CASSRGTGGYEQYF.

This clonotype was counted ten times or more. This rearrangement joins TRBV6-5 to TRBJ1-5; D ambiguous. Trimming took off 0 bases at V and 0 bases at J, with 15 bases between the two ends. CDR3 length equals 18 residues. From germline, CDR1 is MNHEY and CDR2 SVGAGI. The DNA of the CDR3 is TGTGCCAGCAGTTACTCGCCGCCGACCTATAATAGCAATCAGCCCCAGCATTTT. Its protein product is CASSYSPPTYNSNQPQHF.